The clone carrying this T cell receptor beta chain occurred a few times. Its target is unknown. This specimen comes from a study of T-cell memory formation after mild COVID-19. Study-level information: Across donors, TCR clusters were largely donor specific.

The CDR3 runs 15 residues. Germline-derived CDR1 and CDR2 are DFQATT and SNEGSKA (reference sequence). Unmatched junction bases numbered 5, after V lost 0 bases and J lost 5 bases. Study-level points and caveats: Second-wave clones that peaked on day 37 lacked confirmed SARS-CoV-2 specificity.

With constant-segment primers, 5'RACE yielded cDNA libraries of TCR alpha and TCR beta that carried sample barcodes and UMIs. TCRdb reanalysed the 5' RACE reads using MiXCR and keeps one entry per CDR3 protein. The table records over 400,000 distinct CDR3 sequences, 20% to 30% of them present only once. This clonotype originated in an adult woman who had mild COVID-19 (a few samples of this study predate the infection). Cell type and time point are not known. V is TRBV20-1 and J is TRBJ2-5; the match to TRBD1 covers 11 bases. Sequenced material: PBMCs or a T cell subset sorted from them (not recorded which). CDR3 in DNA: TGCAGTGCTAGAGATCACGGACAGGGGGCGGAGACCCAGTACTTC. Protein sequence: CSARDHGQGAETQYF.